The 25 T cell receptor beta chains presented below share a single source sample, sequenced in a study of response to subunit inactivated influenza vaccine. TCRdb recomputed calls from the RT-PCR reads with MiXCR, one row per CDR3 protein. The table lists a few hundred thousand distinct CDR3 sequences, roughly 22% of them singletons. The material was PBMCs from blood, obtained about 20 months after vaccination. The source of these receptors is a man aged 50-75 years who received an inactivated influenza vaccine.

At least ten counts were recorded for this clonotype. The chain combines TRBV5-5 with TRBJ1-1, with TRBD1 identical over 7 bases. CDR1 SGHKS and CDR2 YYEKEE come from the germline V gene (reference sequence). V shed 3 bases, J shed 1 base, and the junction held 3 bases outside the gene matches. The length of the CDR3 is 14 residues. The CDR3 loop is CASSSGQSNTEAFF. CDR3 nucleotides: TGTGCCAGCAGCTCGGGACAGTCGAACACTGAAGCTTTCTTT.

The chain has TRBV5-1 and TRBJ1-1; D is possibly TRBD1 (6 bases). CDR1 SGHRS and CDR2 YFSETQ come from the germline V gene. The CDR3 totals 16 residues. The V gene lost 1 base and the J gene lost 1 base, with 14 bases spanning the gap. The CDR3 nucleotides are TGCGCCAGCAGCTTGAGGTACCAAGGGGGGAACACTGAAGCTTTCTTT. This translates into CASSLRYQGGNTEAFF. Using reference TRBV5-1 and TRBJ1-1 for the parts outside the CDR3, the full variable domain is KAGVTQTPRYLIKTRGQQVTLSCSPISGHRSVSWYQQTPGQGLQFLFEYFSETQRNKGNFPGRFSGRQFSNSRSEMNVSTLELGDSALYLCASSLRYQGGNTEAFFGQGTRLTVV.

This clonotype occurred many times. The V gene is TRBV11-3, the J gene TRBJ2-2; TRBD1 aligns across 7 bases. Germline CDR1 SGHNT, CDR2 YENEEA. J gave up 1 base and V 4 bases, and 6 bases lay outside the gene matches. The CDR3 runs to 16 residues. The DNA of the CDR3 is TGTGCCAGCAGCTCGTGGGACAGCTTGAACACCGGGGAGCTGTTTTTT. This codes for CASSSWDSLNTGELFF. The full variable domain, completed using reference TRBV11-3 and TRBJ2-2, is EAGVVQSPRYKIIEKKQPVAFWCNPISGHNTLYWYLQNLGQGPELLIRYENEEAVDDSQLPKDRFSAERLKGVDSTLKIQPAELGDSAVYLCASSSWDSLNTGELFFGEGSRLTVL.

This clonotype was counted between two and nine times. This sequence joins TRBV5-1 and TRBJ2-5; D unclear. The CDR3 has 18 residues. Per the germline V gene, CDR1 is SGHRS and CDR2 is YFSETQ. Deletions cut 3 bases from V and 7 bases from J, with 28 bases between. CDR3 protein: CASSSPSQLDTPRGTQYF. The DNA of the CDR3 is TGCGCCAGCAGCTCCCCATCCCAATTAGACACCCCTCGCGGGACCCAGTACTTC.

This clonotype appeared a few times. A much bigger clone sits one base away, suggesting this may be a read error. The CDR3 sequence is CASSSWDSALHF. DNA for the CDR3: TGTGCCAGCAGTTCGTGGGATTCAGCCCTCCACTTT. This chain joins TRBV28 and TRBJ1-6; no firm D call. The CDR3 consists of 12 residues. CDR1 and CDR2 (germline): MDHEN, SYDVKM. The full variable domain, in which reference TRBV28 and TRBJ1-6 provide the parts outside the CDR3, is DVKVTQSSRYLVKRTGEKVFLECVQDMDHENMFWYRQDPGLGLRLIYFSYDVKMKEKGDIPEGYSVSREKKERFSLILESASTNQTSMYLCASSSWDSALHFGNGTRLTVT.

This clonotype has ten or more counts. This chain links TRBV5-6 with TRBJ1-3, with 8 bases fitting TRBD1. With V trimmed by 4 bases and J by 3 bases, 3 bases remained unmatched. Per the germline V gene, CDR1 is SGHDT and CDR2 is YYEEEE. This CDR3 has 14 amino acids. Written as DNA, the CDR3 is TGTGCCAGCAGCGGACAGGGTATTGGAAACACCATATATTTT. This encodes CASSGQGIGNTIYF.

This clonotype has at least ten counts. CDR3 bases: TGCAGTGCTCAGCTACCACGAGGACAGCAAAACACTGAAGCTTTCTTT. Residues: CSAQLPRGQQNTEAFF. The chain carries TRBV20-1 and TRBJ1-1, with D possibly matching TRBD1 (6 bases). With 5 bases removed from V and 2 bases from J, the gap between germline ends came to 21 bases. CDR3 length: 16 residues. Germline V gives CDR1 DFQATT, CDR2 SNEGSKA (reference sequence).

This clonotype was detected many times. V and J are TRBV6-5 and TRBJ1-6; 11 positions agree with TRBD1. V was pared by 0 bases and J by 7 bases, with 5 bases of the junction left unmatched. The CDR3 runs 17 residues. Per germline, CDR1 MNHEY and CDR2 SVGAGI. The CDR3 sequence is CASSYSSGTGGNSPLHF. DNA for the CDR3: TGTGCCAGCAGTTACTCGAGTGGGACAGGGGGGAATTCACCCCTCCACTTT.

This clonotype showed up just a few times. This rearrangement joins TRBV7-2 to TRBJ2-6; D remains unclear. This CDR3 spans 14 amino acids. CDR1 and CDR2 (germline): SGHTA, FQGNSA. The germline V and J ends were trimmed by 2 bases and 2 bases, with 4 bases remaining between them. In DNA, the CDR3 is TGTGCCAGCAGCTTATTTACTGGGGCCAACGTCCTGACTTTC. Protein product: CASSLFTGANVLTF.

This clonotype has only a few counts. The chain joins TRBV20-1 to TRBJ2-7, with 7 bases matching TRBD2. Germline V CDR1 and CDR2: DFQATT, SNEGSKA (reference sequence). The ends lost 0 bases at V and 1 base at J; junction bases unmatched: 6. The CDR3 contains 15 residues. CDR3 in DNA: TGCAGTGCTAGAGAGGGACTACTAGAATCCTACGAGCAGTACTTC. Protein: CSAREGLLESYEQYF.

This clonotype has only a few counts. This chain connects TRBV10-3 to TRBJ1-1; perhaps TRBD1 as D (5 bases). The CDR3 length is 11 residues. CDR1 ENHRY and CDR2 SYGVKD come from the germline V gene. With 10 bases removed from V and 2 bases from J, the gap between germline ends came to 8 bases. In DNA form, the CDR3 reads TGTGCCACAAGGGGTAACACTGAAGCTTTCTTT. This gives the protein CATRGNTEAFF.

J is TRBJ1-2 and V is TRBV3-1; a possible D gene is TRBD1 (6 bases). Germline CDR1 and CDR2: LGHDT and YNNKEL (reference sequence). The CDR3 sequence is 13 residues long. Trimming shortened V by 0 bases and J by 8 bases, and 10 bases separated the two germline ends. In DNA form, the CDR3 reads TGTGCCAGCAGCCAAGAAGGGACAAGAGGCTACACCTTC. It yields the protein CASSQEGTRGYTF.

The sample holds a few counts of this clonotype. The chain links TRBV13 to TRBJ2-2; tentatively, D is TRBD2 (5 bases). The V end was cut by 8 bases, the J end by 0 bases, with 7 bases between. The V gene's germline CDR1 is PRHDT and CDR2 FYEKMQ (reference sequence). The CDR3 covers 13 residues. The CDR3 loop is CASRGPNTGELFF. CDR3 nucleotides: TGTGCCAGCCGAGGGCCGAACACCGGGGAGCTGTTTTTT.

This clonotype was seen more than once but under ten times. CDR3 loop: CASSPGAGAGTDTQYF. For the CDR3, the DNA is TGTGCCAGCAGCCCAGGAGCGGGAGCGGGCACAGATACGCAGTATTTT. The V and J genes are TRBV7-9 and TRBJ2-3, with 8 positions matching TRBD2. CDR1 and CDR2 from the germline V gene are SEHNR and FQNEAQ (reference sequence). After removal of 5 bases from V and 1 base from J, the junction contained 8 bases not matched to a gene. There are 16 residues in the CDR3.

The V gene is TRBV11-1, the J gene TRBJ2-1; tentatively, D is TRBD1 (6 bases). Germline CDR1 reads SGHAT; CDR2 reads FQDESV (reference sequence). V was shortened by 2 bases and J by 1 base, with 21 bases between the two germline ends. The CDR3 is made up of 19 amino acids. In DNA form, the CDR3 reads TGTGCCAGCAGCTTATTCAGGATCAGGGGCGACAGGTCCTACAATGAGCAGTTCTTC. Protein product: CASSLFRIRGDRSYNEQFF.

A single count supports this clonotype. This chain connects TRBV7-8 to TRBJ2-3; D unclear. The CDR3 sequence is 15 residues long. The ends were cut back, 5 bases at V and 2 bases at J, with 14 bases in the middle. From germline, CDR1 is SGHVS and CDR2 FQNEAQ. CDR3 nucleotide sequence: TGTGCCAGCAGCCGGCGGACGGGCCCCACAGATACGCAGTATTTT. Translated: CASSRRTGPTDTQYF.

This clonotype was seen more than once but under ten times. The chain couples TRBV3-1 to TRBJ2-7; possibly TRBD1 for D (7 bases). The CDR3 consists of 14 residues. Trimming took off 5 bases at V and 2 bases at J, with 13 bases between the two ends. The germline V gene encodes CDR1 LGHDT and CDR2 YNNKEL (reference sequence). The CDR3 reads CASSIIRGAYEQYF. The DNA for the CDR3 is TGTGCCAGCAGCATTATCAGGGGGGCCTACGAGCAGTACTTC.

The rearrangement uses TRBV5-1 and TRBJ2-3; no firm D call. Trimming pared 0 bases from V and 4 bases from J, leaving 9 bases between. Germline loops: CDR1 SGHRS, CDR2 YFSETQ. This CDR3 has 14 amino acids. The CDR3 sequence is CASSLVAVADTQYF. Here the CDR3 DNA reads TGCGCCAGCAGCTTGGTAGCCGTGGCAGATACGCAGTATTTT.

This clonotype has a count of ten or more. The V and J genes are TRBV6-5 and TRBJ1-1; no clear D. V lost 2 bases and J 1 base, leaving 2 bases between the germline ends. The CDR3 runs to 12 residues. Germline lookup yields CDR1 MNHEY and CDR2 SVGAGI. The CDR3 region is CASSYRNTEAFF. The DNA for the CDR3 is TGTGCCAGCAGTTACAGGAACACTGAAGCTTTCTTT.

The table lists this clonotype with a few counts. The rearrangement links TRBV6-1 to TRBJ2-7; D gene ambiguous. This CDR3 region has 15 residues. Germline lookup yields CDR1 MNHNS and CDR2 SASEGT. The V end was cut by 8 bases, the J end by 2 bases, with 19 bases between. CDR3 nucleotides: TGTGCCAGCTGCAGTTCGATGGCCAGGACCTACGAGCAGTACTTC. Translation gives CASCSSMARTYEQYF.

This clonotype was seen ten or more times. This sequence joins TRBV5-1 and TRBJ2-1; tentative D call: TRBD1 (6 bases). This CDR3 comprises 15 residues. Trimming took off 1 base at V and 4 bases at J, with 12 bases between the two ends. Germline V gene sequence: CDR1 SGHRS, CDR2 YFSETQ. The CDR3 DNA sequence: TGCGCCAGCAGCTTGCGTCAGGGGATATACAATGAGCAGTTCTTC. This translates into CASSLRQGIYNEQFF.

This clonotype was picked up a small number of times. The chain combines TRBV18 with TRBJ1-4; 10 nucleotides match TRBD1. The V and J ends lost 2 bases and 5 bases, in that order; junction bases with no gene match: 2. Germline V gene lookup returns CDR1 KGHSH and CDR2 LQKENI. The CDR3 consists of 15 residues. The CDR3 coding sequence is TGTGCCAGCTCACCAGTGGGACAGGGGAATGAAAAACTGTTTTTT. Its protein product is CASSPVGQGNEKLFF.

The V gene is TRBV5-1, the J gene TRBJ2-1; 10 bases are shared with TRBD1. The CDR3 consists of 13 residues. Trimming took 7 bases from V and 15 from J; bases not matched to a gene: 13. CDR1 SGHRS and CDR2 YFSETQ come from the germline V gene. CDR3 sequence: CASRTGPGQGPFF. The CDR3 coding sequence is TGCGCCAGCCGAACCGGCCCGGGACAGGGGCCGTTCTTC.

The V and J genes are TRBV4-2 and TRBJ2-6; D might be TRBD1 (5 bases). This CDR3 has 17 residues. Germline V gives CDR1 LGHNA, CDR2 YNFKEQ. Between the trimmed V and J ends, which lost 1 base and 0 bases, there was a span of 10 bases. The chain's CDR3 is CASSQVLQGSGANVLTF. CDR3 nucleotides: TGTGCCAGCAGCCAAGTTCTGCAGGGCTCTGGGGCCAACGTCCTGACTTTC.

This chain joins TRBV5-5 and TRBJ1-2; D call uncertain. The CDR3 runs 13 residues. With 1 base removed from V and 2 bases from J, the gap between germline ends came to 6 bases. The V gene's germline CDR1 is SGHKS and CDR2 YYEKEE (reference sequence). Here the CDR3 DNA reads TGTGCCAGCAGCTTGCACAGAAACTATGGCTACACCTTC. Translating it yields CASSLHRNYGYTF.